The 31 T cell receptor beta chains reported below all come from one sample, sequenced in a study of blood T cell repertoires in COVID-19. Clones were read by immunoSEQ multiplex PCR, and TCRdb kept only the in-frame ones, dropping some. The table includes tens of thousands of clones, around 87% detected once. Sequencing input: peripheral blood. Receptors were obtained from a man aged 45-60 years with active COVID-19.

The chain has TRBV19 and TRBJ2-7, with TRBD1 matching over 8 bases. CDR3 size: 14 residues. Losses at the gene ends were 3 bases for V and 2 bases for J; bases not matched to a gene: 3. Germline CDR1 reads LNHDA; CDR2 reads SQIVND (reference sequence). The CDR3: CASSIETGAYEQYF. CDR3 coding DNA: TGTGCCAGTAGTATTGAGACAGGGGCCTACGAGCAGTACTTC.

DNA of the CDR3: TGTGCCAGCAGCCAAGGCGGGAGGGCCTCTCAAGAGACCCAGTACTTC. Its translation: CASSQGGRASQETQYF. This rearrangement joins TRBV3-1 (or the pseudogene TRBV3-2) to TRBJ2-5, with TRBD2 matching 9 bases. CDR1 is LGHDT and CDR2 is YNNKEL in the germline V gene (reference sequence). CDR3 length: 16 amino acids. V dropped 1 base and J dropped 2; count of bases not matched to a gene: 5.

This chain connects TRBV15 to TRBJ2-1; 10 nucleotides align to TRBD2. The CDR3 sequence is 13 residues long. The V and J ends lost 8 bases and 8 bases, in that order; junction bases with no gene match: 6. Germline V gene sequence: CDR1 LNHNV, CDR2 YYDKDF (reference sequence). Here the CDR3 DNA reads TGTGCCACCCGGCCTAGCGGGAGACATGAGCAGTTCTTC. It is translated as CATRPSGRHEQFF.

V gene TRBV6-5 combines with J gene TRBJ2-7; a weak D match, TRBD1 (5 bases). The CDR3 consists of 14 residues. V lost 2 bases, J lost 1 base, and 9 bases lay in between. Germline V gives CDR1 MNHEY, CDR2 SVGAGI. The CDR3 protein is CASSYERQSYEQYF. The DNA of the CDR3 is TGTGCCAGCAGTTACGAGCGACAGTCCTACGAGCAGTACTTC.

This clone was observed a single time. V usage is TRBV5-1 and J usage is TRBJ2-7; D perhaps matches TRBD1 (6 bases). The CDR3 consists of 13 residues. Between the trimmed V and J ends, which lost 2 bases and 3 bases, there was a span of 9 bases. The V gene's germline CDR1 is SGHRS and CDR2 YFSETQ. CDR3 in DNA: TGCGCCAGCAGCTTTGGACAGAACTACGAGCAGTACTTC. Its translation is CASSFGQNYEQYF.

This chain connects TRBV7-6 to TRBJ1-4, with 10 bases identical to TRBD1. The CDR3 spans 17 residues. CDR1 is SGHVS, CDR2 FNYEAQ, per germline. Trimming took 5 bases from V and 5 from J; bases not matched to a gene: 11. Here the CDR3 reads CASSPWTGGASNEKLFF. The CDR3 DNA sequence: TGTGCCAGCAGCCCATGGACAGGGGGAGCTTCAAATGAAAAACTGTTTTTT.

The chain combines TRBV4-3 with TRBJ2-1; tentatively, D is TRBD2 (5 bases). The V end was cut by 1 base, the J end by 4 bases, with 11 bases between. Germline V lookup: CDR1 LGHNA, CDR2 YSLEER. The CDR3 runs to 15 residues. The CDR3 sequence is CASSQARDPYNEQFF. CDR3 nucleotide sequence: TGCGCCAGCAGCCAAGCACGGGATCCTTACAATGAGCAGTTCTTC.

The chain recombines TRBV19 with TRBJ1-1, with D possibly TRBD1 on 5 matching bases. V dropped 4 bases and J dropped 3 bases, with 21 bases sitting between them. Per germline, CDR1 LNHDA and CDR2 SQIVND (reference sequence). The CDR3 has 17 residues. The CDR3 sequence is CASSNNRGARGDTEAFF. CDR3 bases: TGTGCCAGTAGTAATAACAGAGGGGCCCGGGGGGACACTGAAGCTTTCTTT.

This clone was seen only once. The rearrangement uses TRBV6-6 and TRBJ2-7; D is uncertain. CDR1 is MNHNY, CDR2 SVGAGI, per germline (reference sequence). CDR3 size: 13 residues. V lost 0 bases and J 3 bases, leaving 6 bases between the germline ends. The CDR3 protein is CASSYSRVYEQYF. The CDR3 region has the DNA TGTGCCAGCAGTTACTCACGGGTCTACGAGCAGTACTTC.

The CDR3 protein is CASSFGGDEQYF. CDR3 in DNA: TGTGCCAGCAGTTTCGGAGGGGACGAGCAGTACTTC. V and J are TRBV28 and TRBJ2-7; TRBD2 might be the D (6 bases). Trimming took 3 bases from V and 5 from J, leaving 8 bases between them. The CDR3 extends over 12 amino acids. Germline V gene sequence: CDR1 MDHEN, CDR2 SYDVKM.

The chain employs TRBV14 and TRBJ1-1; weak D call: TRBD1 (5 bases). This CDR3 is 13 amino acids long. Germline-derived CDR1 and CDR2 are SGHDN and FVKESK. The V gene lost 4 bases and the J gene lost 11 bases, with 17 bases spanning the gap. The CDR3 DNA is TGTGCCAGCAGCCGTATGTTCGACAGTCACGCTTTCTTT. Translation gives CASSRMFDSHAFF.

The rearrangement links TRBV27 to TRBJ2-1, with 14 bases identical to TRBD2. CDR1 is MNHEY and CDR2 is SMNVEV in the germline V gene (reference sequence). The CDR3 length is 19 residues. The ends lost 2 bases at V and 6 bases at J; junction bases unmatched: 12. For the CDR3, the DNA is TGTGCCAGCAGTTTAGCGCCCTTCAGGACTAGCGGGAGGATCAATGAGCAGTTCTTC. Translating gives CASSLAPFRTSGRINEQFF.

This rearrangement joins TRBV19 to TRBJ2-3; D not resolved. This CDR3 spans 12 amino acids. Trimming pared 5 bases from V and 0 bases from J, leaving 3 bases between. Germline lookup yields CDR1 LNHDA and CDR2 SQIVND (reference sequence). The CDR3 DNA reads TGTGCCAGTAGTCCGAGCACAGATACGCAGTATTTT. Translated, it gives CASSPSTDTQYF.

This clone was observed a single time. This chain links TRBV11-2 with TRBJ2-7; 14 nucleotides align to TRBD2. This CDR3 is 17 amino acids long. The germline CDR1 and CDR2 sequences are SGHAT and FQNNGV. V trimming: 3 bases; J trimming: 6 bases; junction bases outside the gene matches: 10. CDR3: CASSFALGTSGRREQYF. As DNA, the CDR3 is TGTGCCAGCAGCTTTGCCTTAGGGACTAGCGGGAGACGCGAGCAGTACTTC.

This sequence joins TRBV2 and TRBJ1-1; D unclear. CDR1 is SNHLY and CDR2 is FYNNEI in the germline V gene. This CDR3 spans 13 amino acids. V dropped 6 bases and J dropped 1 base, with 9 bases sitting between them. The chain's CDR3 is CASSLRENTEAFF. CDR3 in DNA: TGTGCCAGCAGCCTGAGAGAGAACACTGAAGCTTTCTTT.

The J gene is TRBJ1-5, the V gene TRBV12-3 or TRBV12-4; D gene unclear. This CDR3 is built from 12 residues. V lost 3 bases and J lost 2, with 2 bases in between. The CDR3 loop reads CASSFGNQPQHF. Here the CDR3 DNA reads TGTGCCAGCAGTTTCGGCAATCAGCCCCAGCATTTT.

The rearrangement uses TRBV9 and TRBJ2-7, with D perhaps TRBD1 (6 bases). The CDR3 is 14 amino acids. The germline V and J ends were trimmed by 1 base and 3 bases, with 11 bases remaining between them. Looked up from germline, CDR1 is SGDLS and CDR2 is YYNGEE. As DNA, the CDR3 is TGTGCCAGCAGCGTAACAGGGTCCAACTACGAGCAGTACTTC. Translated, it gives CASSVTGSNYEQYF.

This rearrangement joins TRBV4-1 to TRBJ1-1, with 9 bases fitting TRBD1. With V trimmed by 4 bases and J by 4 bases, 16 bases remained unmatched. The length of the CDR3 is 18 residues. CDR1 MGHRA and CDR2 YSYEKL come from the germline V gene. This CDR3 reads CASSPRPGTGNHGTEAFF. The CDR3 coding sequence is TGCGCCAGCAGCCCTCGTCCCGGGACAGGGAATCATGGCACTGAAGCTTTCTTT.

The rearrangement uses TRBV5-6 and TRBJ2-3; D perhaps matches TRBD2 (6 bases). In germline, CDR1 is SGHDT, CDR2 YYEEEE. V lost 0 bases and J 0 bases, leaving 8 bases between the germline ends. The CDR3 sequence is 15 residues long. CDR3 in amino acids: CASSLGGASTDTQYF. CDR3 nucleotide sequence: TGTGCCAGCAGCTTGGGCGGGGCGAGCACAGATACGCAGTATTTT.

The J gene is TRBJ2-1, the V gene TRBV6-4; TRBD2 might be the D (6 bases). This CDR3 spans 13 amino acids. The V end was cut by 2 bases, the J end by 9 bases, with 11 bases between. From germline, CDR1 is MRHNA and CDR2 SNTAGT. The CDR3, as DNA: TGTGCCAGCAGTGACGGGCCTAGCGTTGAGCAGTTCTTC. Translation gives CASSDGPSVEQFF.

This chain uses TRBV18 with TRBJ2-3, with 13 bases identical to TRBD2. V dropped 2 bases and J dropped 6; count of bases not matched to a gene: 2. The CDR3 runs to 15 residues. CDR1 is KGHSH, CDR2 LQKENI, per germline. The CDR3 sequence: CASSPGLAGADTQYF. The CDR3 coding sequence is TGTGCCAGCTCACCAGGACTAGCGGGAGCTGATACGCAGTATTTT.

The chain employs TRBV6-1 and TRBJ1-3; D gene unclear. The germline CDR1 and CDR2 sequences are MNHNS and SASEGT. V was trimmed by 0 bases and J by 2 bases, leaving 8 bases between them. This CDR3 is 15 amino acids long. CDR3 sequence: CASSEAGVAGNTIYF. Written as DNA, the CDR3 is TGTGCCAGCAGTGAAGCAGGAGTGGCTGGAAACACCATATATTTT.

The V call is TRBV5-6, the J call TRBJ1-1; D gene ambiguous. The CDR3 extends over 19 amino acids. V was shortened by 3 bases and J by 1 base, with 25 bases between the two germline ends. Looked up from germline, CDR1 is SGHDT and CDR2 is YYEEEE. The CDR3 loop reads CASSSRRVGRNLPNTEAFF. CDR3 bases: TGTGCCAGCAGCTCACGACGGGTGGGGAGGAACTTACCGAACACTGAAGCTTTCTTT.

This clone was counted only a few times. V is TRBV21-1 and J is TRBJ1-5; the tabulated D call, TRBD1, remains unverified against the DNA. TRBV21-1 is listed as a pseudogene. The CDR3 is 14 amino acids. CDR3 DNA: TGTGCCAGCAGCAACAGGGCAAGAAATCAGCCCCAGCATTTT. As protein: CASSNRARNQPQHF.

The chain has TRBV4-1 and TRBJ2-3; 9 nucleotides align to TRBD1. The CDR3 is 15 amino acids. Trimming took 1 base from V and 6 from J; bases not matched to a gene: 5. The germline V gene encodes CDR1 MGHRA and CDR2 YSYEKL. CDR3 residues: CASSQAGTGTDTQYF. DNA for the CDR3: TGCGCCAGCAGCCAAGCTGGGACAGGGACTGATACGCAGTATTTT.

This chain connects TRBV10-3 to TRBJ2-7, with 7 bases fitting TRBD2. The CDR3 is made up of 15 amino acids. The germline V gene encodes CDR1 ENHRY and CDR2 SYGVKD. V was pared by 5 bases and J by 0 bases, with 7 bases of the junction left unmatched. The CDR3 region has the DNA TGTGCCATCAGTTCCGGGACTACAAGCTCCTACGAGCAGTACTTC. Protein product: CAISSGTTSSYEQYF.

A single count supports this clone. The chain uses TRBV14 and TRBJ2-7, with a tentative D call TRBD2 (6 bases). The germline CDR1 and CDR2 sequences are SGHDN and FVKESK. This CDR3 comprises 14 residues. Deletions cut 5 bases from V and 4 bases from J, with 15 bases between. The CDR3 DNA reads as TGTGCCAGCAGCTTCGCGGGAAATGTTTACGAGCAGTACTTC. It is translated as CASSFAGNVYEQYF.

V and J are TRBV28 and TRBJ2-7, with a possible D match to TRBD1 (5 bases). The germline CDR1 and CDR2 sequences are MDHEN and SYDVKM. The CDR3 totals 12 residues. Trimming stripped 8 bases from V and 6 bases from J, with 14 bases between. Here the CDR3 DNA reads TGTGCCAGCGGGGCAGAACGAAGCGAGCAGTACTTC. Translation: CASGAERSEQYF.

This chain uses TRBV10-3 with TRBJ2-3, with a weak D call TRBD2 (5 bases). From germline, CDR1 is ENHRY and CDR2 SYGVKD. This CDR3 has 12 amino acids. Between the trimmed V and J ends, which lost 8 bases and 2 bases, there was a span of 8 bases. CDR3 region: CAIRDSTDTQYF. The CDR3 DNA follows: TGTGCCATCCGGGATTCCACAGATACGCAGTATTTT.

The rearrangement uses TRBV19 and TRBJ2-2; 12 bases align to TRBD2. This CDR3 spans 16 amino acids. V lost 9 bases to trimming and J lost 5 bases; unmatched junction nucleotides: 10. Germline CDR1 reads LNHDA; CDR2 reads SQIVND (reference sequence). CDR3 loop: CASSSSGRAGTGELFF. The CDR3 DNA reads as TGTGCCAGCTCTTCTAGCGGGAGGGCCGGGACCGGGGAGCTGTTTTTT.

This chain links TRBV18 with TRBJ1-2; D is unclear. CDR1 and CDR2 (germline): KGHSH, LQKENI. The CDR3 consists of 13 residues. V lost 3 bases and J 4 bases, leaving 9 bases between the germline ends. CDR3: CASSPSAGYGYTF. CDR3 DNA: TGTGCCAGCTCACCTTCCGCGGGCTATGGCTACACCTTC.